A selection of T cell receptor beta chains follows, all from one sample in a study of graft-versus-host responses after intestinal transplantation. Libraries were prepared by immunoSEQ multiplex PCR; TCRdb keeps only in-frame clonotypes and omits some of them. The sample holds roughly 89,000 clones, about nine tenths seen once. For these receptors, no antigen is known. This specimen consisted of unstimulated CD4+ T cells sorted from spleen or lymph node cells, obtained before intestinal transplant. Source of these receptors: a human donor who received an intestinal transplant. Each CDR3 is given with its conserved first and last residue. The order of the fields is clone size, D gene, J gene, V gene, CDR3 protein, CDR3 DNA. D genes are given only for firm matches. Clone size appears in some rows only: once, few, many, or a class for an expanded clone.

once | TRBD1 | TRBJ2-1 | TRBV15 | CATSREWGQGRYNEQFF | TGTGCCACCAGCAGAGAGTGGGGACAGGGACGGTACAATGAGCAGTTCTTC
NA | NA | TRBJ2-2 | TRBV19 | CASSDLFRGNTGELFF | TGTGCCAGTAGTGATCTGTTTCGGGGGAACACCGGGGAGCTGTTTTTT
NA | NA | TRBJ1-2 | TRBV5-1 | CASSLVDSDYGYTF | TGCGCCAGCAGCTTGGTGGACAGTGACTATGGCTACACCTTC
NA | TRBD1 | TRBJ1-1 | TRBV19 | CASNPGQGVNTEAFF | TGTGCCAGTAACCCGGGACAGGGGGTGAACACTGAAGCTTTCTTT
NA | NA | TRBJ1-2 | TRBV7-2 | CASSLKGSGAYGYTF | TGTGCCAGCAGCTTAAAGGGCAGTGGGGCCTATGGCTACACCTTC
NA | NA | TRBJ1-3 | TRBV30 | CAWGGTGGSGNTIYF | TGTGCCTGGGGGGGCACAGGAGGCTCTGGAAACACCATATATTTT
NA | TRBD1 | TRBJ1-1 | TRBV5-4 | CASSTGTGTGTEAFF | TGTGCCAGCAGCACCGGGACAGGGACGGGCACTGAAGCTTTCTTT
NA | NA | TRBJ2-5 | TRBV14 | CASSQRQIQETQYF | TGTGCCAGCAGCCAAAGACAGATCCAAGAGACCCAGTACTTC
NA | NA | TRBJ1-2 | TRBV6-5 | CASSYSKGGNYGYTF | TGTGCCAGCAGTTACTCGAAGGGAGGCAACTATGGCTACACCTTC
NA | NA | TRBJ2-3 | TRBV19 | CASSIGLVRTDTQYF | TGTGCCAGTAGTATAGGACTAGTCAGAACAGATACGCAGTATTTT
NA | TRBD2 | TRBJ2-1 | TRBV5-1 | CASSPNIREGNEQFF | TGCGCCAGCAGCCCTAACATAAGGGAGGGCAATGAGCAGTTCTTC
NA | TRBD2 | TRBJ2-7 | TRBV5-1 | CASSNRGGPLDEQYF | TGCGCCAGCAGCAACCGGGGGGGGCCATTGGACGAGCAGTACTTC
once | NA | TRBJ1-6 | TRBV7-2 | CASSLYRDSPLHF | TGTGCCAGCAGCTTATACAGGGATTCACCCCTCCACTTT
few | NA | TRBJ2-1 | TRBV7-9 | CASSLARPMGDEQFF | TGTGCCAGCAGCTTAGCCCGACCCATGGGCGATGAGCAGTTCTTC
NA | TRBD2 | TRBJ2-7 | TRBV7-9 | CASSSQKEAGAYEQYF | TGTGCCAGCAGCTCCCAGAAGGAAGCGGGGGCCTACGAGCAGTACTTC
NA | NA | TRBJ1-1 | TRBV7-2 | CASSFGPNTEAFF | TGTGCCAGCAGCTTTGGGCCGAACACTGAAGCTTTCTTT
NA | NA | TRBJ1-1 | TRBV10-3 | CAISESSRAFF | TGTGCCATCAGTGAGTCTTCGCGAGCTTTCTTT
NA | TRBD1 | TRBJ2-7 | TRBV7-2 | CASSLTGGVGYEQYF | TGTGCCAGCAGCTTGACAGGGGGGGTCGGGTACGAGCAGTACTTC
NA | NA | TRBJ2-5 | TRBV5-4 | CASSLTQETQYF | TGTGCCAGCAGCTTGACACAAGAGACCCAGTACTTC
NA | TRBD2 | TRBJ2-1 | TRBV6-6 | CASSSLGGADEQFF | TGTGCCAGCAGCTCCCTCGGGGGGGCCGATGAGCAGTTCTTC
NA | NA | TRBJ1-1 | TRBV11-2 | CASSPPLQVDTEAFF | TGTGCCAGCAGCCCACCGTTGCAGGTGGACACTGAAGCTTTCTTT
NA | NA | TRBJ1-6 | TRBV14 | CASSRYRDIRNSPLHF | TGTGCCAGCAGCCGCTACAGGGATATACGGAATTCACCCCTCCACTTT
NA | TRBD1 | TRBJ2-1 | TRBV7-8 | CASRKGDRGYNEQFF | TGTGCCAGCAGAAAAGGAGACAGGGGGTACAATGAGCAGTTCTTC
NA | NA | TRBJ1-1 | TRBV25-1 | CASSPDSKNTEAFF | TGTGCCAGCAGCCCTGACAGCAAGAACACTGAAGCTTTCTTT
NA | NA | TRBJ1-2 | TRBV6-5 | CASSYSRANYGYTF | TGTGCCAGCAGTTACTCGAGGGCAAACTATGGCTACACCTTC
NA | TRBD1 | TRBJ2-7 | TRBV7-9 | CASSSDRSYEQYF | TGTGCCAGCAGTTCGGACAGGTCCTACGAGCAGTACTTC
NA | NA | TRBJ2-7 | TRBV20-1 | CSAYGRGEQYF | TGCAGTGCTTACGGTAGGGGGGAGCAGTACTTC
NA | TRBD1 | TRBJ1-2 | TRBV7-2 | CASSPFGTGEYGYTF | TGTGCCAGCAGCCCTTTCGGGACAGGGGAATATGGCTACACCTTC
NA | TRBD2 | TRBJ2-5 | TRBV29-1 | CSVGNSGGARETQYF | TGCAGCGTTGGAAATAGCGGGGGGGCGAGAGAGACCCAGTACTTC
NA | NA | TRBJ2-7 | TRBV29-1 | CSVALGQIYEQYF | TGCAGCGTTGCTCTCGGTCAAATCTACGAGCAGTACTTC
NA | NA | TRBJ1-4 | TRBV9 | CASSLDRTNEKLFF | TGTGCCAGCAGCCTCGACAGGACTAATGAAAAACTGTTTTTT
NA | TRBD1 | TRBJ1-2 | TRBV7-9 | CASSLVGGDRANYGYTF | TGTGCCAGCAGCTTAGTAGGCGGGGACAGAGCTAACTATGGCTACACCTTC
NA | TRBD2 | TRBJ2-1 | TRBV7-9 | CASSLTGGSYNEQFF | TGTGCCAGCAGCTTGACGGGGGGCTCCTACAATGAGCAGTTCTTC
NA | TRBD1 | TRBJ2-7 | TRBV5-4 | CASSHTGDSYEQYF | TGTGCCAGCAGCCACACAGGGGATTCCTACGAGCAGTACTTC
NA | TRBD1 | TRBJ1-5 | TRBV23-1 | CAITKETGAGEGNQPQHF | TGCGCCATCACAAAAGAAACAGGGGCCGGTGAGGGCAATCAGCCCCAGCATTTT
NA | NA | TRBJ1-4 | TRBV7-6 | CASSSLRGANEKLFF | TGTGCCAGCAGCTCCCTCAGGGGAGCTAATGAAAAACTGTTTTTT
NA | NA | TRBJ1-1 | TRBV15 | CATSRLGQIEAFF | TGTGCCACCAGCAGGCTAGGACAGATAGAGGCTTTCTTT
NA | TRBD1 | TRBJ2-7 | TRBV5-4 | CASSRDRASYEQYF | TGTGCCAGCAGCCGGGACAGGGCCTCCTACGAGCAGTACTTC
NA | TRBD2 | TRBJ2-1 | TRBV9 | CASSLRLAGSYYNEQFF | TGTGCCAGCAGCCTACGACTAGCGGGGAGTTACTACAATGAGCAGTTCTTC
NA | NA | TRBJ2-7 | TRBV6-5 | CASSYSGGALNEQYF | TGTGCCAGCAGTTACTCCGGAGGGGCGCTTAACGAGCAGTACTTC
NA | TRBD2 | TRBJ2-7 | TRBV7-2 | CASRLSGGPYEQYF | TGTGCCAGCAGACTAAGCGGGGGACCCTACGAGCAGTACTTC
once | TRBD1 | TRBJ2-7 | TRBV5-1 | CASSPLLILDRGSSYEQYF | TGCGCCAGCAGCCCCTTACTCATATTGGACAGGGGTAGCTCCTACGAGCAGTACTTC
NA | NA | TRBJ1-5 | TRBV9 | CASSGGGYSNQPQHF | TGTGCCAGCAGTGGCGGGGGGTATAGCAATCAGCCCCAGCATTTT
NA | TRBD1 | TRBJ1-1 | TRBV5-6 | CASSFRTGVGTEAFF | TGTGCCAGCAGCTTCCGGACAGGGGTGGGGACTGAAGCTTTCTTT